This T cell receptor (beta chain) is from a study of blood T cell repertoires in COVID-19. Study in general: The samples span acute and convalescent COVID-19 from the United States, Italy and Spain.

The protocol was immunoSEQ multiplex PCR, while the TCRdb copy is restricted to in-frame clones and leaves out a portion. The sample consists of about 230,000 clones, about nine tenths of them appearing once. Trimming took off 0 bases at V and 0 bases at J, with 12 bases between the two ends. CDR3 size: 16 residues. Germline V gene data show CDR1 as SGHKS and CDR2 as YYEKEE (reference sequence). This chain joins TRBV5-5 and TRBJ1-1; D is perhaps TRBD1 (6 bases). This receptor was taken from a man in his fifties or sixties with COVID-19, enrolled during active disease. The sequenced sample consisted of peripheral blood. The CDR3 reads CASSLARTGLNTEAFF. The CDR3 region has the DNA TGTGCCAGCAGCTTGGCCAGAACAGGGTTGAACACTGAAGCTTTCTTT.